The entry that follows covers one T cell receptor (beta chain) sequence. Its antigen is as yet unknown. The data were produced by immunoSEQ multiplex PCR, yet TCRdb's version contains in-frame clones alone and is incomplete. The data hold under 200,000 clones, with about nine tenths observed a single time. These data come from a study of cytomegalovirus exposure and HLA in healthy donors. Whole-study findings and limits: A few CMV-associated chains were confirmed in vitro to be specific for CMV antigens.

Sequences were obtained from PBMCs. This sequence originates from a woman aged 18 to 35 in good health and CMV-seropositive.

This CDR3 is CASSQGLREGNTGELFF. CDR3 DNA sequence: TGTGCCAGCAGCCAAGGATTACGGGAGGGAAACACCGGGGAGCTGTTTTTT. This chain connects TRBV4-2 to TRBJ2-2; the match to TRBD2 covers 8 bases. The CDR3 has 17 residues. Losses at the gene ends were 1 base for V and 2 bases for J; bases not matched to a gene: 6. The germline V gene has CDR1 LGHNA and CDR2 YNFKEQ.